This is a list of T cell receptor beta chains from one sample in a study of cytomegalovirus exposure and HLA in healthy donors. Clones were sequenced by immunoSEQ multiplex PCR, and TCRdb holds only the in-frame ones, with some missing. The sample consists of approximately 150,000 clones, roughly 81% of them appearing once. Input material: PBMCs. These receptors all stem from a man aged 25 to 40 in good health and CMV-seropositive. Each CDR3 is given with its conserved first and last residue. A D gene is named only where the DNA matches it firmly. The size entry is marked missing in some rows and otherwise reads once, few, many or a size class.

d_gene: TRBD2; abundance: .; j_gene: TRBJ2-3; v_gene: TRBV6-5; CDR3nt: TGTGCCAGCAGTCAGCGGGAGGGCACAGATACGCAGTATTTT; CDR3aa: CASSQREGTDTQYF
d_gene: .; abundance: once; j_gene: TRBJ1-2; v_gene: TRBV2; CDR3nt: TGTGCCAGCAGTCTCTTCGGGGGGGGACCCTACACCTTC; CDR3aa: CASSLFGGGPYTF
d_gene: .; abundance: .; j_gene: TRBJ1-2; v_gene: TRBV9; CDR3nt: TGTGCCAGCAGTCCCGACAGATCCTATGGCTACACCTTC; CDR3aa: CASSPDRSYGYTF
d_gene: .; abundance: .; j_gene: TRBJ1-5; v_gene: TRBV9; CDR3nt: TGTGCCAGCAGCAGTTCATGGATCGGGGGGGATCAGCCCCAGCATTTT; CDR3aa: CASSSSWIGGDQPQHF
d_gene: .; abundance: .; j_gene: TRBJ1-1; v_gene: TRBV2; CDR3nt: TGTGCCAGCAGTCCCCAAGGGGGATCCACTGAAGCTTTCTTT; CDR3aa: CASSPQGGSTEAFF
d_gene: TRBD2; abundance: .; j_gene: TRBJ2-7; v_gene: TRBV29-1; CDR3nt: TGCAGCGTTGAGGGGACTAGCGACTACGAGCAGTACTTC; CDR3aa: CSVEGTSDYEQYF
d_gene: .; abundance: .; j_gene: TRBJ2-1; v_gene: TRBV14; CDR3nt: TGTGCCAGCAGCCAAGAGATGGGGACAATGGTAGTTGAGCAGTTCTTC; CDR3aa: CASSQEMGTMVVEQFF
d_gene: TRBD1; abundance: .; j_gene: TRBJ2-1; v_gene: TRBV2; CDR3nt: TGTGCCAGCACCGGGACAGGGAAGAATGAGCAGTTCTTC; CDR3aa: CASTGTGKNEQFF
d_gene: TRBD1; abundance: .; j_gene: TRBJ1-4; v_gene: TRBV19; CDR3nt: TGTGCCAGTAGTAACAGGGGAACTAATGAAAAACTGTTTTTT; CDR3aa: CASSNRGTNEKLFF
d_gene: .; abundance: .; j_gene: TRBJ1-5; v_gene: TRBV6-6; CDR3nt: TGTGCCAGCAGTTGGGGGCGGCTCAATCAGCCCCAGCATTTT; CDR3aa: CASSWGRLNQPQHF
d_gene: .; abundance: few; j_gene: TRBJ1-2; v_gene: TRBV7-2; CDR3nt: TGTGCCAGCAGCTGGGCCCAGGGGAGCGGCTACACCTTC; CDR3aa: CASSWAQGSGYTF
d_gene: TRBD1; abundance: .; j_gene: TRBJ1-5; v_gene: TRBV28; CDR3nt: TGTGCCAGCAGTTTCCAGGGGACAGGGAAAAAGCCCCAGCATTTT; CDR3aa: CASSFQGTGKKPQHF
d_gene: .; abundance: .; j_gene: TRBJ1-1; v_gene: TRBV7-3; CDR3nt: TGTGCCAGCAGCTTAACAGGGGCCTCCAACACTGAAGCTTTCTTT; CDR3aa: CASSLTGASNTEAFF
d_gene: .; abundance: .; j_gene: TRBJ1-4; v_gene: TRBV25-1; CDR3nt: TGTGCCAGCAGTCCGCAGGGGAATGAAAAACTGTTTTTT; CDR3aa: CASSPQGNEKLFF
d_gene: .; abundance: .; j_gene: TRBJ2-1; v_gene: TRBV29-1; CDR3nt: TGCAGCGTTGAGAAACCAGCGGGTATATACAATGAGCAGTTCTTC; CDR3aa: CSVEKPAGIYNEQFF
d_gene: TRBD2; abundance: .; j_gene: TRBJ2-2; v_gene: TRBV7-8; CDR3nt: TGTGCCAGCAACCATAAAGGAGGCGGGAGGGACACCGGGGAGCTGTTTTTT; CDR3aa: CASNHKGGGRDTGELFF
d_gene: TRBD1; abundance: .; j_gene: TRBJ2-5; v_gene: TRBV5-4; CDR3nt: TGTGCCAGCAGCCCGGACAGGGGAGAGACCCAGTACTTC; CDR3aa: CASSPDRGETQYF
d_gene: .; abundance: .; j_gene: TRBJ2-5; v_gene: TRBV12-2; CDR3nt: TGTGCAAGTCGCTTAGCGGTAGGGCGGGGCCAAGAGACCCAGTACTTC; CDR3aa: CASRLAVGRGQETQYF
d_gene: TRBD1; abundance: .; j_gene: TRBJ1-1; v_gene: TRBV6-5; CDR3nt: TGTGCCAGCGTTCCACAGGGGAATCGTGTTCAAGCTTTCTTT; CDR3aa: CASVPQGNRVQAFF
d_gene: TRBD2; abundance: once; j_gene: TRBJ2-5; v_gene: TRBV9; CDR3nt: TGTGCCAGCAGCGTAGAACCAGCGGGGGAGACCCAGTACTTC; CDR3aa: CASSVEPAGETQYF
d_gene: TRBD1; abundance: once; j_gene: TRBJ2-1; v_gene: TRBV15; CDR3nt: TGTGCCACCAGCAGGGGGACAGGGAGACCCTCCTACAATGAGCAGTTCTTC; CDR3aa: CATSRGTGRPSYNEQFF
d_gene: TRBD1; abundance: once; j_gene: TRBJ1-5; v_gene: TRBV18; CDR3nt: TGTGCCAGCTCACCACAGAATAATCGGGGACAGGCGAATCAGCCCCAGCATTTT; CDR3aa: CASSPQNNRGQANQPQHF
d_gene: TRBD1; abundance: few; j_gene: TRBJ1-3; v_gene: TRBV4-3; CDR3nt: TGCGCCAGCAGCCCAGGGGGAACTGGAAACACCATATATTTT; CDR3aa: CASSPGGTGNTIYF
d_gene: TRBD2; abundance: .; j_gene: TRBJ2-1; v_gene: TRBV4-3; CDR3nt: TGCGCCACCCGAGGACTAGCGCAGTTCTTC; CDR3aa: CATRGLAQFF